Below, 18 T cell receptor beta chains from the same sample are listed, as sequenced in a study of T cells in Graves' hyperthyroidism and ophthalmopathy. The investigators amplified TCR beta CDR3 regions from RNA transcripts. The study used the HTBI primer set for a first-round RT-PCR of the TCR CDR3. MiXCR, run by TCRdb on the multiplex PCR reads, gives a single entry per CDR3 protein. The repertoire holds 550,000 to 600,000 distinct CDR3 sequences, with approximately 15% as singletons. Sequences were obtained from blood. The receptors shown here come from a woman between 18 and 29 years old with Graves' ophthalmopathy.

This clonotype showed up many times. This chain joins TRBV6-1 and TRBJ2-1; a possible D gene is TRBD1 (6 bases). The CDR3 covers 14 residues. Germline V gene sequence: CDR1 MNHNS, CDR2 SASEGT. Trimming took off 7 bases at V and 8 bases at J, with 18 bases between the two ends. The CDR3 reads CASNRIQGIDEQFF. The CDR3 region has the DNA TGTGCCAGCAACCGAATACAGGGAATCGATGAGCAGTTCTTC.

The chain combines TRBV4-1 with TRBJ2-4; D possibly corresponds to TRBD1 (8 bases). The CDR3 has 15 residues. Trimming stripped 0 bases from V and 10 bases from J, with 16 bases between. CDR1 MGHRA and CDR2 YSYEKL come from the germline V gene. CDR3 region: CASSQESKQGGIQYF. The CDR3, as DNA: TGCGCCAGCAGCCAAGAGTCGAAACAGGGGGGGATTCAGTACTTC.

A word on this clonotype: A much larger clone is a single base away; this may be a read error. The V and J genes are TRBV29-1 and TRBJ2-5; TRBD2 aligns across 7 bases. The CDR3 contains 10 residues. Looked up from germline, CDR1 is SQVTM and CDR2 is ANQGSEA. V lost 8 bases, J lost 5 bases, and 2 bases stayed unmatched. The CDR3 bases are TGCAGCTTGGGGGGGGAGACCCAGTACTTC. Translating it yields CSLGGETQYF.

This clonotype has at least ten counts. The chain has TRBV28 and TRBJ2-5; 10 nucleotides line up with TRBD2. The CDR3 is made up of 17 amino acids. The V gene end was trimmed by 6 bases and the J gene end by 3 bases; junction bases not matched to a gene: 13. Germline V gene data show CDR1 as MDHEN and CDR2 as SYDVKM. The CDR3 spells CASRKRLGLANEETQYF. CDR3 DNA: TGTGCCAGCAGAAAAAGGCTGGGACTAGCGAATGAAGAGACCCAGTACTTC.

This clonotype has at least ten counts. The chain combines TRBV7-3 with TRBJ2-5; D perhaps matches TRBD2 (5 bases). V was clipped by 7 bases and J by 3 bases, with 21 bases between them. There are 16 residues in the CDR3. Germline assignment: CDR1 SGHTA and CDR2 FQGTGA. For the CDR3, the DNA is TGTGCCAGCAACTGGTTTCCGCTTCGGGGTAAAGAGACCCAGTACTTC. The encoded protein is CASNWFPLRGKETQYF.

This clonotype was observed at least ten times. The genes are TRBV7-9 and TRBJ2-1, with 7 bases identical to TRBD2. CDR3 length: 19 residues. Germline V gene lookup returns CDR1 SEHNR and CDR2 FQNEAQ (reference sequence). The V segment lost 5 bases and the J segment 0 bases; nucleotides outside the gene matches: 16. CDR3 region: CASSLFSSSGKSSYNEQFF. For the CDR3, the DNA is TGTGCCAGCAGCCTATTCTCCTCTAGCGGCAAGAGCTCCTACAATGAGCAGTTCTTC.

This clonotype has more than one count but fewer than ten. The chain combines TRBV19 with TRBJ2-7; 13 bases fit TRBD2. The CDR3 is 16 residues long. Germline V CDR1 and CDR2: LNHDA, SQIVND (reference sequence). V dropped 5 bases and J dropped 5; count of bases not matched to a gene: 9. CDR3 sequence: CASSLPGLAGPDEQYF. The CDR3 DNA reads as TGTGCCAGTAGTCTCCCGGGACTAGCGGGACCAGACGAGCAGTACTTC.

This chain links TRBV4-3 with TRBJ2-7; 10 bases match TRBD2. V was pared by 1 base and J by 2 bases, with 5 bases of the junction left unmatched. Per the germline V gene, CDR1 is LGHNA and CDR2 is YSLEER. The CDR3 sequence is 16 residues long. The CDR3 DNA is TGCGCCAGCAGCCAAGTTTTTAGCGGGAGGACCTACGAGCAGTACTTC. This gives the protein CASSQVFSGRTYEQYF.

Many counts were recorded for this clonotype. The V gene is TRBV6-2 or TRBV6-3, the J gene TRBJ2-1; 9 bases agree with TRBD2. Germline values: CDR1 MNHEY, CDR2 SVGEGT. V lost 2 bases, J lost 7 bases, and 21 bases stayed unmatched. The CDR3 contains 20 residues. The CDR3 region is CASSYGGSGRWSKNINEQFF. CDR3 DNA: TGTGCCAGCAGTTACGGGGGTAGCGGGAGATGGTCGAAAAATATAAATGAGCAGTTCTTC.

This clonotype was counted only a few times. The chain employs TRBV4-2 and TRBJ2-6, with a weak D call TRBD2 (5 bases). The CDR3 loop spans 19 amino acids. V lost 2 bases, J lost 0 bases, and 17 bases lay in between. Germline V gene lookup returns CDR1 LGHNA and CDR2 YNFKEQ. DNA for the CDR3: TGTGCCAGCAGCCAATCCGGACTCCGAGCGGTCTCTGGGGCCAACGTCCTGACTTTC. As protein: CASSQSGLRAVSGANVLTF.

This clonotype showed up many times. The V call is TRBV24-1, the J call TRBJ1-5; tentative D call: TRBD1 (6 bases). The V end was cut by 4 bases, the J end by 1 base, with 13 bases between. CDR1 is KGHDR and CDR2 is SFDVKD in the germline V gene. The CDR3 is 16 amino acids. The CDR3 loop reads CATSDTTGESNQPQHF. In nucleotides, the CDR3 is TGTGCCACCAGTGACACGACAGGAGAAAGCAATCAGCCCCAGCATTTT.

A few counts support this clonotype. V and J are TRBV4-1 and TRBJ2-7; a weak D match, TRBD2 (5 bases). The CDR3 has 15 residues. Germline V lookup: CDR1 MGHRA, CDR2 YSYEKL. Trimming cost V 4 bases and J 3 bases, with 16 bases left between them. The CDR3 region has the DNA TGCGCCAGCAGCCCGAGGACTGAAGGGTTCTACGAGCAGTACTTC. It codes for CASSPRTEGFYEQYF.

The chain's CDR3 is CASRDREGYTF. In nucleotides, the CDR3 is TGTGCCAGCAGAGACAGAGAGGGCTACACCTTC. This chain joins TRBV25-1 and TRBJ1-2, with D perhaps matching TRBD1 (5 bases). Germline CDR1 and CDR2: MGHDK and SYGVNS. Between the trimmed V and J ends, which lost 6 bases and 8 bases, there was a span of 10 bases. The CDR3 extends over 11 amino acids.

This clonotype occurred many times. This chain connects TRBV29-1 to TRBJ2-7, with 7 bases fitting TRBD1. The CDR3 extends over 13 amino acids. V dropped 4 bases and J dropped 3; count of bases not matched to a gene: 6. From germline, CDR1 is SQVTM and CDR2 ANQGSEA. The CDR3 bases are TGCAGCGTTGCACCCGGACAGGTCTACGAGCAGTACTTC. Amino acid sequence: CSVAPGQVYEQYF.

This clonotype came up many times. This chain uses TRBV30 with TRBJ1-1; no reliable D call. V lost 4 bases, J lost 0 bases, and 9 bases lay in between. Germline V gene lookup returns CDR1 GTSNPN and CDR2 SVGIG (reference sequence). The CDR3 runs 13 residues. CDR3 sequence reads: CAWIQIMNTEAFF. The CDR3, as DNA: TGTGCCTGGATTCAGATCATGAACACTGAAGCTTTCTTT.

This clonotype was seen repeatedly, ten times or more. V is TRBV12-3 or TRBV12-4 and J is TRBJ2-1; 8 bases are a match to TRBD1. Trimming at V came to 4 bases and at J to 5 bases, leaving 13 bases not matched to a gene. There are 17 residues in the CDR3. The CDR3: CASSSPLDRGGNNEQFF. The CDR3 DNA follows: TGTGCCAGCAGTTCCCCTCTCGACAGGGGCGGCAACAATGAGCAGTTCTTC.

Ten or more counts support this clonotype. The rearrangement joins TRBV7-2 to TRBJ2-1; D might be TRBD2 (5 bases). Germline values: CDR1 SGHTA, CDR2 FQGNSA. V was trimmed by 5 bases and J by 0 bases, leaving 23 bases between them. The CDR3 loop spans 19 amino acids. CDR3 sequence: CASSHPERSGFRSYNEQFF. In DNA, the CDR3 is TGTGCCAGCAGCCATCCCGAGCGGTCCGGGTTCCGCTCCTACAATGAGCAGTTCTTC.

The table lists this clonotype with many counts. The chain uses TRBV11-1 and TRBJ2-2; no clear D. Per the germline V gene, CDR1 is SGHAT and CDR2 is FQDESV (reference sequence). V was trimmed by 1 base and J by 3 bases, leaving 6 bases between them. The CDR3 contains 14 residues. The CDR3 here is CASSLDLDTGELFF. The CDR3 DNA reads TGTGCCAGCAGCTTAGACTTGGACACCGGGGAGCTGTTTTTT.